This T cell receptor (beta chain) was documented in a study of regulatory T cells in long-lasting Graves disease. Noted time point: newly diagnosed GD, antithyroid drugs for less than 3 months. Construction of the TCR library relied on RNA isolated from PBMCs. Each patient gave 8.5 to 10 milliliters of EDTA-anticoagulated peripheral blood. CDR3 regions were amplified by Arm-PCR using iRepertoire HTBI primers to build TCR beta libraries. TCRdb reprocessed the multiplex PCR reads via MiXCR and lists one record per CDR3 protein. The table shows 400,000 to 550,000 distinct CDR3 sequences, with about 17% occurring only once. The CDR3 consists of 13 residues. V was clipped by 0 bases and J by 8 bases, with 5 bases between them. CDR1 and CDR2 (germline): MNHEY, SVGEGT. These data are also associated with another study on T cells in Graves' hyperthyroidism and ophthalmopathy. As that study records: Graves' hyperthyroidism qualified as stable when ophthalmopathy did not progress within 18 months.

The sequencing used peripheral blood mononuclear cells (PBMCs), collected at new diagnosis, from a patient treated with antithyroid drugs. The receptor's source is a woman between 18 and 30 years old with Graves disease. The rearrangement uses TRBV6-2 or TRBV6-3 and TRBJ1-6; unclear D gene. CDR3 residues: CASSYSNDSPLHF. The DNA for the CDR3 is TGTGCCAGCAGTTACTCGAACGATTCACCCCTCCACTTT.